This T cell receptor beta chain was recovered during a study of Graves' ophthalmopathy and Graves' hyperthyroidism. Only a few counts were recorded for this clonotype. What it binds is not known. Amplifying from RNA transcripts, the study obtained TCR beta CDR3 regions. The library came from an HTBI-primed first-round RT-PCR and a second-round multiplex PCR. TCRdb re-analysed the multiplex PCR reads in MiXCR, keeping a single row per CDR3 protein. The data hold hundreds of thousands of distinct CDR3 sequences, with around 21% observed a single time. Study outcomes and limitations: Blood contained most expanded thyroid clonotypes exceeding 0.001 frequency.

Aged 18 to 65, hyperthyroidism patients had been newly diagnosed, with under 2 months' duration. If patients had other autoimmune diseases, uncontrolled infections, pregnancy or lactation, they were excluded. The CDR3 loop spans 13 amino acids. The V gene lost 2 bases and the J gene lost 3 bases, with 7 bases spanning the gap. From germline, CDR1 is MNHEY and CDR2 SVGAGI. The TCR sequence derives from a woman in her late teens or twenties with stable Graves' hyperthyroidism. The genes are TRBV6-5 and TRBJ2-5; a weak D match, TRBD2 (5 bases). Material: peripheral blood. The CDR3 DNA reads as TGTGCCAGCAGTTACGCAGCGGAAGAGACCCAGTACTTC. Translating it yields CASSYAAEETQYF.